Below, 9 T cell receptor beta chains from the same sample are listed, as sequenced in a study of T cell responses to AZD1222 COVID-19 vaccine. Data came from immunoSEQ multiplex PCR; TCRdb stores just in-frame clones and leaves some out. This table has about 150,000 clones, nearly 90% appearing once. Material: peripheral blood, obtained on day 0 of AZD1222 vaccination. These receptors all come from an adult in good health.

V and J are TRBV4-1 and TRBJ1-1; 7 bases agree with TRBD1. The CDR3 sequence is 15 residues long. Trimming at V came to 3 bases and at J to 1 base, leaving 5 bases not matched to a gene. The germline gives CDR1 MGHRA, CDR2 YSYEKL. The CDR3 DNA sequence: TGCGCCAGCAGCCAGGGGAGGACAGGGAACACTGAAGCTTTCTTT. Translated: CASSQGRTGNTEAFF.

This rearrangement joins TRBV19 to TRBJ2-4; 7 nucleotides align to TRBD1. V lost 4 bases and J lost 6; bases outside the gene matches: 6. CDR1 LNHDA and CDR2 SQIVND come from the germline V gene (reference sequence). The CDR3 runs 14 residues. CDR3 sequence: CASSRDRWGNIQYF. CDR3 nucleotides: TGTGCCAGTAGTAGGGACAGATGGGGAAACATTCAGTACTTC.

The chain uses TRBV3-1 (or the pseudogene TRBV3-2) and TRBJ1-2; possible D gene TRBD1, 6 bases. The CDR3 length is 13 residues. Looked up from germline, CDR1 is LGHDT and CDR2 is YNNKEL (reference sequence). V was shortened by 7 bases and J by 3 bases, with 12 bases between the two germline ends. This chain's CDR3 is CASTTQGHYGYTF. The CDR3 DNA reads TGTGCCAGCACCACACAGGGCCACTATGGCTACACCTTC.

The chain joins TRBV4-2 to TRBJ1-2; D unresolved. Between the trimmed V and J ends, which lost 3 bases and 2 bases, there was a span of 7 bases. Germline V gene data show CDR1 as LGHNA and CDR2 as YNFKEQ. The CDR3 has 13 amino acids. This CDR3 is CASSQWQNYGYTF. As DNA, the CDR3 is TGTGCCAGCAGCCAGTGGCAGAACTATGGCTACACCTTC.

V is TRBV13 and J is TRBJ1-1; TRBD1 agrees at 10 bases. The germline CDR1 and CDR2 sequences are PRHDT and FYEKMQ (reference sequence). The J segment lost 4 bases and the V segment lost 5 bases, leaving 7 bases of the junction unmatched. This CDR3 has 15 amino acids. CDR3 DNA sequence: TGTGCCAGCAGCGCTCGGACAGGGGGATTCACTGAAGCTTTCTTT. Encoded protein: CASSARTGGFTEAFF.

The chain carries TRBV25-1 and TRBJ2-1; 14 bases are a match to TRBD2. Per the germline V gene, CDR1 is MGHDK and CDR2 is SYGVNS. The CDR3 runs 16 residues. Trimming took 4 bases from V and 4 from J; bases not matched to a gene: 3. The CDR3 protein is CASSGGTSGSYNEQFF. For the CDR3, the DNA is TGTGCCAGCAGTGGAGGGACTAGCGGGAGTTACAATGAGCAGTTCTTC.

The CDR3 bases are TGTGCCAGCAGCTTCTTCTCTGGAAACACCATATATTTT. It translates to CASSFFSGNTIYF. The chain is built from TRBV5-6 and TRBJ1-3; D remains unclear. This CDR3 comprises 13 residues. The V gene's germline CDR1 is SGHDT and CDR2 YYEEEE. With 2 bases removed from V and 0 bases from J, the gap between germline ends came to 3 bases.

V gene TRBV4-2 combines with J gene TRBJ1-3; D perhaps matches TRBD1 (6 bases). The CDR3 consists of 17 residues. Trimming shortened V by 0 bases and J by 0 bases, and 12 bases separated the two germline ends. CDR1 is LGHNA, CDR2 YNFKEQ, per germline. The CDR3 loop reads CASSQEWTEVSGNTIYF. The DNA for the CDR3 is TGTGCCAGCAGCCAAGAATGGACAGAAGTCTCTGGAAACACCATATATTTT.

This chain joins TRBV4-2 and TRBJ2-1; D gene unclear. Trimming stripped 4 bases from V and 0 bases from J, with 13 bases between. The CDR3 length is 16 residues. Per germline, CDR1 LGHNA and CDR2 YNFKEQ. Here the CDR3 DNA reads TGTGCCAGCAGCCGGCAACTATTGAGCTCCTACAATGAGCAGTTCTTC. It codes for CASSRQLLSSYNEQFF.